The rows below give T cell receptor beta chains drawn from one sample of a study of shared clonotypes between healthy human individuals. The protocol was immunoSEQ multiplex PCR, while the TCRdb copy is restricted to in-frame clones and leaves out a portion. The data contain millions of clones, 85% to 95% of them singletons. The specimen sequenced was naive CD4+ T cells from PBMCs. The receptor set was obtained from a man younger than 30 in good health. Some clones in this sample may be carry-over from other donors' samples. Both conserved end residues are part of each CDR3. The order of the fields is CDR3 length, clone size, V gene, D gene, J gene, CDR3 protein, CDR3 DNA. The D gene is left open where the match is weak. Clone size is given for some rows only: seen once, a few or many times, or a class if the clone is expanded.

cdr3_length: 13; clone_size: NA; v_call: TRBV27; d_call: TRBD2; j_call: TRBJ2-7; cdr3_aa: CASSLGLVYEQYF; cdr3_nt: TGTGCCAGCAGTTTGGGACTAGTCTACGAGCAGTACTTC
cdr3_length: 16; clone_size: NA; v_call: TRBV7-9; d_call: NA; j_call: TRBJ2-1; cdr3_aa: CASSLGAGAPYNEQFF; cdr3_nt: TGTGCCAGCAGCTTAGGTGCGGGCGCTCCCTACAATGAGCAGTTCTTC
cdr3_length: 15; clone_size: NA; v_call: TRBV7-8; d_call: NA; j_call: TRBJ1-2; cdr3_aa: CASSLVTGTLWSYTF; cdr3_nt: TGTGCCAGCAGCTTAGTTACAGGGACCCTATGGAGCTACACCTTC
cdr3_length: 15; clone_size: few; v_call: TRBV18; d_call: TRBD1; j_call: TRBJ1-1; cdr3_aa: CASSLSTGGFTEAFF; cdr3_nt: TGTGCCAGCTCACTAAGTACAGGGGGCTTTACTGAAGCTTTCTTT
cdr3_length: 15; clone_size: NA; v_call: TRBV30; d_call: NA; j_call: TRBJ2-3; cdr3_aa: CAWSVRSGHTDTQYF; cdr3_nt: TGTGCCTGGAGTGTACGAAGCGGTCACACAGATACGCAGTATTTT
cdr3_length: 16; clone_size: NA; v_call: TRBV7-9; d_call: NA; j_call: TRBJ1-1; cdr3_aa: CASSLTYGAVDSEAFF; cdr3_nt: TGTGCCAGCAGCCTCACCTATGGGGCAGTGGATAGTGAAGCTTTCTTT
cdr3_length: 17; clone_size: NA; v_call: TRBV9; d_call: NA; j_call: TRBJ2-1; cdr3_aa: CASSVVAGGALYNEQFF; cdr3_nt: TGTGCCAGCAGCGTAGTAGCAGGCGGAGCCCTCTACAATGAGCAGTTCTTC
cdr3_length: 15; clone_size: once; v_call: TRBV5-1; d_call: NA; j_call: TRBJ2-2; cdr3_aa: CASRVWQENTGELFF; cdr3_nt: TGCGCCAGCAGGGTCTGGCAGGAGAACACCGGGGAGCTGTTTTTT
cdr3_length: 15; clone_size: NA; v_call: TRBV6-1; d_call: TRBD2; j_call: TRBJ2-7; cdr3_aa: CASGRFGRPPNEQYF; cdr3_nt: TGTGCCAGCGGGAGGTTCGGGAGGCCCCCCAACGAGCAGTACTTC
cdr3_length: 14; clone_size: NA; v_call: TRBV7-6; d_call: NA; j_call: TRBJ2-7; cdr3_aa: CASSLAGGSYEQYF; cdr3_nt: TGTGCCAGCAGCTTAGCGGGGGGATCCTACGAGCAGTACTTC
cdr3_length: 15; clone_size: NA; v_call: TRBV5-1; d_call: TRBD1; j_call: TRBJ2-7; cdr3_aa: CASSLAGTGEDEQYF; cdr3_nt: TGCGCCAGCAGCTTGGCTGGGACAGGGGAGGACGAGCAGTACTTC
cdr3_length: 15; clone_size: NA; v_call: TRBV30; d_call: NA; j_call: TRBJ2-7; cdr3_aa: CAWRILTGRWYEQYF; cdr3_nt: TGTGCCTGGAGAATACTGACTGGGAGGTGGTACGAGCAGTACTTC
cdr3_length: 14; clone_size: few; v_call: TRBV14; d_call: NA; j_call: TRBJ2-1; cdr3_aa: CASSQDPSVPKQFF; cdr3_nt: TGTGCCAGCAGCCAAGATCCCAGCGTACCAAAGCAGTTCTTC
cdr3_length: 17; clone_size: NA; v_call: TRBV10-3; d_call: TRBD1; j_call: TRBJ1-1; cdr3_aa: CAISEPPGQGLNTEAFF; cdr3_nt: TGTGCCATCAGTGAGCCACCGGGACAGGGATTAAACACTGAAGCTTTCTTT
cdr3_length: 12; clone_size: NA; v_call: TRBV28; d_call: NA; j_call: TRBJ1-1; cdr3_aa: CASSPGDRGAFF; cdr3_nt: TGTGCCAGCAGTCCAGGGGATCGCGGAGCTTTCTTT
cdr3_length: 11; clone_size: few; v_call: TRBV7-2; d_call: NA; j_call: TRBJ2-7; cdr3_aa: CASSSAYEQYF; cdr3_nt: TGTGCCAGCAGCTCGGCCTACGAGCAGTACTTC
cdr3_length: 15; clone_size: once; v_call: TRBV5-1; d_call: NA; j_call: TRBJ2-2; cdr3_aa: CASSLVQGSTGELFF; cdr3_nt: TGCGCCAGCAGCTTGGTCCAGGGAAGTACCGGGGAGCTGTTTTTT
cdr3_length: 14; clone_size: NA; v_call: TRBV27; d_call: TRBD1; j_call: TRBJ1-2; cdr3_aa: CASSLRQGGDGYTF; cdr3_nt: TGTGCCAGCAGTCTCAGACAGGGAGGCGATGGCTACACCTTC
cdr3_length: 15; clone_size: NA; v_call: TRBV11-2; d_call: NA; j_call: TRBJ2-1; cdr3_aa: CASSLGGSSYNEQFF; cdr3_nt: TGTGCCAGCAGCTTAGGAGGGAGCTCCTACAATGAGCAGTTCTTC
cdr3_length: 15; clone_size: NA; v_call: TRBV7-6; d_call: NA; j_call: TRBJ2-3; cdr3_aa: CASSPRRSGADTQYF; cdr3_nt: TGTGCCAGCAGCCCCCGGCGGTCCGGCGCAGATACGCAGTATTTT
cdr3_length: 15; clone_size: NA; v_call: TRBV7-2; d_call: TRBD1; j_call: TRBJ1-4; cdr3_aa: CASSFRTGRNEKLFF; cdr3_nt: TGTGCCAGCAGCTTCAGGACAGGGAGGAATGAAAAACTGTTTTTT
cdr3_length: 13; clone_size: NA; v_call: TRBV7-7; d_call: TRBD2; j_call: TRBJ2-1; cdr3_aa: CASASGRNNEQFF; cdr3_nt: TGTGCCAGCGCTAGCGGGAGGAACAATGAGCAGTTCTTC
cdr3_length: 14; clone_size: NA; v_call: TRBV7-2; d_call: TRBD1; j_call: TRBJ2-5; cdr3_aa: CASSPGQGRGTQYF; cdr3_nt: TGTGCCAGCAGTCCCGGACAGGGGAGAGGGACCCAGTACTTC
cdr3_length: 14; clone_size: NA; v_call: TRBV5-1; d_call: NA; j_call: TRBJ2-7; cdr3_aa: CASNSGQGHSEQYF; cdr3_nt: TGCGCCAGCAATAGTGGGCAGGGCCACTCCGAGCAGTACTTC
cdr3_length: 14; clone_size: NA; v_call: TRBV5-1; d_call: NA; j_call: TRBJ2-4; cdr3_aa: CASSSRTAKNIQYF; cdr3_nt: TGCGCCAGCAGCTCCAGGACAGCCAAAAACATTCAGTACTTC
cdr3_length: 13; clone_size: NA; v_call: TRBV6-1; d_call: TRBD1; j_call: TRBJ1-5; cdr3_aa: CASSEALTGSQHF; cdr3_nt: TGTGCCAGCAGTGAAGCGCTGACAGGGTCCCAGCATTTT
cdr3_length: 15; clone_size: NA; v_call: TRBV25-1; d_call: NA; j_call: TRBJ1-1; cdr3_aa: CASSSGAVQNTEAFF; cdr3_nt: TGTGCCAGCAGTTCCGGGGCAGTCCAGAACACTGAAGCTTTCTTT
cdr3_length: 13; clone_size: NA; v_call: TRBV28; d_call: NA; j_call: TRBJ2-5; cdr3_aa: CAVAPVLGETQYF; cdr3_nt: TGTGCCGTAGCTCCGGTGCTGGGAGAGACCCAGTACTTC
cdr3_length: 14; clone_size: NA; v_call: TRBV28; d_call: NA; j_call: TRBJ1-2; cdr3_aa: CASSLSAGFYGYTF; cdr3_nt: TGTGCCAGCAGTTTATCGGCAGGGTTCTATGGCTACACCTTC
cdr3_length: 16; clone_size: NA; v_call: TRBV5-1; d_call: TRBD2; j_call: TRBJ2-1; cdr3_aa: CASSSWTSGGYNEQFF; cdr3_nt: TGCGCCAGCAGCTCCTGGACTAGCGGGGGTTACAATGAGCAGTTCTTC
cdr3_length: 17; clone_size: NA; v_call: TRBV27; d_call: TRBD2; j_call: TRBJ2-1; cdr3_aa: CASSLGILAGGPGEQFF; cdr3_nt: TGTGCCAGCAGTTTAGGGATCCTAGCGGGAGGGCCGGGTGAGCAGTTCTTC
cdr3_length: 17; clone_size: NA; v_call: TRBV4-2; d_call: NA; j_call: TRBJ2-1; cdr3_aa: CASSQEMIPRVYNEQFF; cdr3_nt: TGTGCCAGCAGCCAAGAAATGATTCCGAGGGTCTACAATGAGCAGTTCTTC
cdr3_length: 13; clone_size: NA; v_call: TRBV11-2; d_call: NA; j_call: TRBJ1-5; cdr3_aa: CASSPTSNQPQHF; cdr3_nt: TGTGCCAGCAGCCCTACTAGCAATCAGCCCCAGCATTTT
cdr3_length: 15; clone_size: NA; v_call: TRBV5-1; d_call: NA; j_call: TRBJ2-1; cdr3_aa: CASSPQGEAYNEQFF; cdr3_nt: TGCGCCAGCAGCCCGCAGGGGGAGGCCTACAATGAGCAGTTCTTC
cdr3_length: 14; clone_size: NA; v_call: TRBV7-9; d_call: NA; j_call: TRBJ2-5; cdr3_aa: CASSPRGGVETQYF; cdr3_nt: TGTGCCAGCAGCCCCAGGGGGGGGGTAGAGACCCAGTACTTC
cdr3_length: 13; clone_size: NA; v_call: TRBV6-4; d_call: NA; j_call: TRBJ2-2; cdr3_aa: CASSPEATGELFF; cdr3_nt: TGTGCCAGCAGCCCCGAGGCCACCGGGGAGCTGTTTTTT
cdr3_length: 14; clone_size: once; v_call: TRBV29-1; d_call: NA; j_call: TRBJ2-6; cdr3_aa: CSVETYSGANVLTF; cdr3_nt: TGCAGCGTTGAAACCTACTCTGGGGCCAACGTCCTGACTTTC
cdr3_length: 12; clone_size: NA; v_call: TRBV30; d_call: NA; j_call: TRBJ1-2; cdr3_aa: CAWSVLALGYTF; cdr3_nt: TGTGCCTGGAGTGTACTAGCCCTCGGCTACACCTTC
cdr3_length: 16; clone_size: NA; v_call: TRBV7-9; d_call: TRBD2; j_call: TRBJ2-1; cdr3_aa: CASSPTGTSGYNEQFF; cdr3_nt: TGTGCCAGCAGTCCCACCGGGACTAGCGGCTACAATGAGCAGTTCTTC
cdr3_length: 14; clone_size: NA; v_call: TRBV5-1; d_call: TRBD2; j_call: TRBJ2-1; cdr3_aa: CASRIAGGFDEQFF; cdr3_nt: TGCGCCAGCAGGATAGCGGGAGGATTCGATGAGCAGTTCTTC
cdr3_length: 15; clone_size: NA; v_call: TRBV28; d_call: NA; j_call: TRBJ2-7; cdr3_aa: CASSWDRRLLYEQYF; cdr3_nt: TGTGCCAGCAGCTGGGACCGGCGGCTCCTCTACGAGCAGTACTTC
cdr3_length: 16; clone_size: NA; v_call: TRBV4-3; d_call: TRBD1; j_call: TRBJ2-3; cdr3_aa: CASSQMTGAPVFTQYF; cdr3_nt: TGCGCCAGCAGCCAAATGACAGGGGCACCCGTATTTACGCAGTATTTT
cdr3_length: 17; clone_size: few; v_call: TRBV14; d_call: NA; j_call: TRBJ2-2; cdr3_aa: CASSQESGRAYTGELFF; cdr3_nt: TGTGCCAGCAGCCAAGAATCGGGCAGGGCCTACACCGGGGAGCTGTTTTTT
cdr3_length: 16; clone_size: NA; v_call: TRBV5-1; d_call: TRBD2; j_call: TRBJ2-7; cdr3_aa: CASSLGLAGGQYEQYF; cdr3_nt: TGCGCCAGCAGCCTGGGACTAGCGGGAGGGCAGTACGAGCAGTACTTC
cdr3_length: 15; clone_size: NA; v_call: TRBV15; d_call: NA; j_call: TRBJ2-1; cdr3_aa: CATSRERSIYNEQFF; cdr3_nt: TGTGCCACCAGCAGAGAGAGGTCAATATACAATGAGCAGTTCTTC
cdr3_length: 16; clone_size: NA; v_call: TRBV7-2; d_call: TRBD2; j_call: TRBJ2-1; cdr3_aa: CASSFRLSGTYNEQFF; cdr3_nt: TGTGCCAGCAGCTTCAGACTTAGCGGGACCTACAATGAGCAGTTCTTC
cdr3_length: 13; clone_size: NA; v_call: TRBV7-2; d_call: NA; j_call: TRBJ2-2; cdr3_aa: CASSLRLGGGLFF; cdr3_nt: TGTGCCAGCAGCTTAAGGTTGGGAGGGGGGCTGTTTTTT
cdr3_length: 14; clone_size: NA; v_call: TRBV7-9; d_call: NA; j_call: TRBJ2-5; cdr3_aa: CASSSTGAQETQYF; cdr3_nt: TGTGCCAGCAGCTCGACGGGGGCCCAAGAGACCCAGTACTTC
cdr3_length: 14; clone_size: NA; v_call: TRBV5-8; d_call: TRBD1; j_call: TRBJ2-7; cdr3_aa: CASSKGDRAYEQYF; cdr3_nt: TGTGCCAGCAGCAAGGGGGACAGGGCCTACGAGCAGTACTTC
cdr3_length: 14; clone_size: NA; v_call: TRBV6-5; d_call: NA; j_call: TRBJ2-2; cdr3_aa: CASSTGTVTGELFF; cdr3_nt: TGTGCCAGCAGCACCGGGACGGTCACCGGGGAGCTGTTTTTT
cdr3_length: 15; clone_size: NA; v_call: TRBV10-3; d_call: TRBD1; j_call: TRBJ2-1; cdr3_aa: CAISDRDRGLNEQFF; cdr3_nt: TGTGCCATCAGTGACCGGGACAGGGGCTTAAATGAGCAGTTCTTC
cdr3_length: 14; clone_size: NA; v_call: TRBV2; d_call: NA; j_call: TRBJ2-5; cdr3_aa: CASSEVLGGETQYF; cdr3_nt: TGTGCCAGCAGTGAAGTTCTAGGTGGGGAGACCCAGTACTTC
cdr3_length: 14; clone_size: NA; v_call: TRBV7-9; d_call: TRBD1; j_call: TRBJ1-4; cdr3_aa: CASSLDRGGEKLFF; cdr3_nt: TGTGCCAGCAGCCTAGACAGGGGCGGGGAAAAACTGTTTTTT
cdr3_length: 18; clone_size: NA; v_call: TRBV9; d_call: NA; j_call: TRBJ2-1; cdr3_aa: CASSVGLRPTQSYNEQFF; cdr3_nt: TGTGCCAGCAGCGTAGGGTTAAGGCCCACCCAGTCCTACAATGAGCAGTTCTTC